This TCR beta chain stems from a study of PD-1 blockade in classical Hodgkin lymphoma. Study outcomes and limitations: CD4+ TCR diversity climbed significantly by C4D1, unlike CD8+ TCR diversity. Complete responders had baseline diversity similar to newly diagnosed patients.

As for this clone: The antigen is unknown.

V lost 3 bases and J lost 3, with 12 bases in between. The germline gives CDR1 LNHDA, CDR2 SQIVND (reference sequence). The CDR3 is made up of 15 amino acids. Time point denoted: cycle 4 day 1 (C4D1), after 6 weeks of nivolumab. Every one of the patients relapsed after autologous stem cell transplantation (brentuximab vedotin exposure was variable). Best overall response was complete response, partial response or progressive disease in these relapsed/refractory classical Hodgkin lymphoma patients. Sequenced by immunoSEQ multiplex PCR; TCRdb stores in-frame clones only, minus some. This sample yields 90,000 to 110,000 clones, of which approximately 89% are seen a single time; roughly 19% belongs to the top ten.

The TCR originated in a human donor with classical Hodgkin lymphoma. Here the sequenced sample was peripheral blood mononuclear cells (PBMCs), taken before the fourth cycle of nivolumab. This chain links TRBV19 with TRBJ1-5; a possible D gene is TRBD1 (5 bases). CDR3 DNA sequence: TGTGCCAGTAGTATCGACGGCAGGGACAATCAGCCCCAGCATTTT. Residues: CASSIDGRDNQPQHF.